The 18 T cell receptor beta chains below all came from one sample that was sequenced in a study of blood T cell repertoires in COVID-19. Assay used: immunoSEQ multiplex PCR; TCRdb lists only in-frame clones, some missing. Of about 150,000 clones in the sample, 84% were seen once. Specimen: PBMCs or T cells enriched from blood (not recorded which). All receptors come from a woman aged 45-60 years with acute COVID-19.

This chain links TRBV3-1 (or the pseudogene TRBV3-2) with TRBJ1-2; D unresolved. V dropped 4 bases and J dropped 10 bases, with 16 bases sitting between them. The CDR3 is made up of 13 amino acids. Germline CDR1 and CDR2: LGHDT and YNNKEL (reference sequence). This CDR3 reads CASSPRQRSDYTF. The CDR3 nucleotides are TGTGCCAGCAGCCCCCGCCAGAGGAGCGACTACACCTTC.

V usage is TRBV5-5 and J usage is TRBJ1-1, with TRBD1 identical over 7 bases. CDR1 is SGHKS, CDR2 YYEKEE, per germline (reference sequence). Trimming at V came to 1 base and at J to 3 bases, leaving 3 bases not matched to a gene. The CDR3 runs 14 residues. CDR3 region: CASSLRQGYTEAFF. The DNA for the CDR3 is TGTGCCAGCAGCTTGCGACAGGGTTACACTGAAGCTTTCTTT.

This clone has only one observation. The chain carries TRBV28 and TRBJ2-3; D not resolved. The germline gives CDR1 MDHEN, CDR2 SYDVKM. V lost 3 bases to trimming and J lost 0 bases, with 10 bases between them. The CDR3 is 15 amino acids. The CDR3 nucleotides are TGTGCCAGCAGTTTTGTGGGCAGAAGCACAGATACGCAGTATTTT. This sequence encodes CASSFVGRSTDTQYF.

This clone appeared a few times. This chain connects TRBV21-1 to TRBJ2-1; TRBD2 is the table's D call, not checked against the DNA. TRBV21-1 is listed as a pseudogene. The CDR3 loop spans 17 amino acids. In nucleotides, the CDR3 is TGTGCCAGCAGCAGGGGCTCTCTAGCGGAACTTTACAATGAGCAGTTCTTC. Protein: CASSRGSLAELYNEQFF.

V usage is TRBV11-3 and J usage is TRBJ2-3; 16 bases line up with TRBD2. This CDR3 has 17 amino acids. The J segment lost 4 bases and the V segment lost 5 bases, leaving 6 bases of the junction unmatched. CDR1 is SGHNT and CDR2 is YENEEA in the germline V gene. The chain's CDR3 is CASSPGLAGGLADTQYF. CDR3 nucleotide sequence: TGTGCCAGCAGCCCGGGACTAGCGGGAGGGCTCGCAGATACGCAGTATTTT.

This chain links TRBV30 with TRBJ2-1; 8 bases match TRBD2. Germline V CDR1 and CDR2: GTSNPN, SVGIG (reference sequence). The CDR3 consists of 14 residues. The junction had 2 bases not matched to a gene; V was cut back by 4 bases and J by 0 bases. CDR3 loop: CAWTGGSSYNEQFF. DNA of the CDR3: TGTGCCTGGACGGGGGGGAGCTCCTACAATGAGCAGTTCTTC.

In its sample, this clone was seen once. The chain has TRBV10-3 and TRBJ1-1; D ambiguous. Germline CDR1 and CDR2: ENHRY and SYGVKD. This CDR3 contains 13 residues. Trimming stripped 6 bases from V and 0 bases from J, with 8 bases between. The CDR3 loop reads CAIRAGMNTEAFF. The CDR3 DNA reads TGTGCCATCAGGGCGGGTATGAACACTGAAGCTTTCTTT.

The CDR3, as DNA: TGCGCCAGCAGCTTTTCTCAAGCGGGAGGTCCCACAGATACGCAGTATTTT. Protein product: CASSFSQAGGPTDTQYF. The chain carries TRBV5-1 and TRBJ2-3; 9 nucleotides line up with TRBD2. CDR1 and CDR2 (germline): SGHRS, YFSETQ. The CDR3 totals 17 residues. V dropped 2 bases and J dropped 2; count of bases not matched to a gene: 9.

This clone appeared once. The V gene is TRBV7-2, the J gene TRBJ2-7; a weak D match, TRBD2 (5 bases). Germline V gives CDR1 SGHTA, CDR2 FQGNSA. Trimming took off 3 bases at V and 3 bases at J, with 15 bases between the two ends. This CDR3 has 15 amino acids. CDR3 coding DNA: TGTGCCAGCAGCTTCGATCTGGGAGCTTACTACGAGCAGTACTTC. Residues: CASSFDLGAYYEQYF. Filled out from reference TRBV7-2 and TRBJ2-7, the complete variable domain reads GAGVSQSPSNKVTEKGKDVELRCDPISGHTALYWYRQSLGQGLEFLIYFQGNSAPDKSGLPSDRFSAERTGGSVSTLTIQRTQQEDSAVYLCASSFDLGAYYEQYFGPGTRLTVT.

There are a few counts of this clone. J is TRBJ1-4 and V is TRBV6-5, with TRBD1 identical over 8 bases. Germline V gene data show CDR1 as MNHEY and CDR2 as SVGAGI. The CDR3 has 14 residues. After removal of 5 bases from V and 7 bases from J, the junction contained 6 bases not matched to a gene. This CDR3 reads CASSNGQGGEKLFF. CDR3 in DNA: TGTGCCAGCAGTAACGGACAGGGAGGTGAAAAACTGTTTTTT.

The chain is built from TRBV12-3 or TRBV12-4 and TRBJ1-2, with D unresolved. CDR3 length: 13 residues. V lost 5 bases and J 4 bases, leaving 11 bases between the germline ends. CDR3 region: CASSTARRYGYTF. CDR3 nucleotides: TGTGCCAGCAGTACCGCCAGGCGCTATGGCTACACCTTC.

The CDR3 nucleotides read TGCGCCAGCAGCCAAGACCCGGGAGGGCCTATTAGCAATGAGCAGTTCTTC. The encoded protein is CASSQDPGGPISNEQFF. The chain combines TRBV4-3 with TRBJ2-1; 8 nucleotides match TRBD2. Germline V gene sequence: CDR1 LGHNA, CDR2 YSLEER. J lost 6 bases, V lost 0 bases, and 10 bases had no gene match. There are 17 residues in the CDR3.

The chain is built from TRBV7-3 and TRBJ2-3, with 8 bases fitting TRBD1. With V trimmed by 6 bases and J by 5 bases, 7 bases remained unmatched. This CDR3 spans 14 amino acids. Per the germline V gene, CDR1 is SGHTA and CDR2 is FQGTGA. Here the CDR3 reads CASSETGEEDTQYF. DNA of the CDR3: TGTGCCAGCAGTGAGACAGGGGAGGAAGATACGCAGTATTTT.

The chain combines TRBV5-1 with TRBJ1-2; 12 bases align to TRBD1. The CDR3 consists of 17 residues. V lost 1 base to trimming and J lost 8 bases; unmatched junction nucleotides: 12. Germline V gives CDR1 SGHRS, CDR2 YFSETQ. The CDR3 DNA follows: TGCGCCAGCAGCTTGTCTGGGGACAGGGGGCGATTCAACGGCTACACCTTC. Translation gives CASSLSGDRGRFNGYTF.

The rearrangement links TRBV15 to TRBJ1-2; D is unclear. The V end was cut by 0 bases, the J end by 7 bases, with 12 bases between. The CDR3 is made up of 14 amino acids. Per the germline V gene, CDR1 is LNHNV and CDR2 is YYDKDF (reference sequence). As DNA, the CDR3 is TGTGCCACCAGCAGAGATAAGGTACGGGGTGGCTACACCTTC. It is translated as CATSRDKVRGGYTF.

This clone was found a few times. The rearrangement joins TRBV3-1 (or the pseudogene TRBV3-2) to TRBJ2-6, with D possibly TRBD1 on 5 matching bases. The CDR3 has 16 residues. Germline V lookup: CDR1 LGHDT, CDR2 YNNKEL (reference sequence). Trimming left V 5 bases short and J 1 base short, with 12 bases between. The CDR3, as DNA: TGTGCCAGCAGCTGGGGTCAGGGATCTGGGGCCAACGTCCTGACTTTC. Amino acid sequence: CASSWGQGSGANVLTF.

This chain joins TRBV3-1 (or the pseudogene TRBV3-2) and TRBJ2-1; D ambiguous. The CDR3 spans 13 residues. Trimming removed 0 bases at V and 8 bases at J, with 8 bases between. The germline CDR1 and CDR2 sequences are LGHDT and YNNKEL (reference sequence). The CDR3 loop reads CASSQETIDEQFF. CDR3 bases: TGTGCCAGCAGCCAAGAAACTATTGATGAGCAGTTCTTC.

The J gene is TRBJ2-3, the V gene TRBV14; TRBD2 might be the D (6 bases). The CDR3 is 17 residues long. CDR1 is SGHDN, CDR2 FVKESK, per germline. The V and J ends lost 2 bases and 1 base respectively, with 16 bases between them. In DNA, the CDR3 is TGTGCCAGCAGCCAATATGGGCGGGAAGAGGGCACAGATACGCAGTATTTT. This encodes CASSQYGREEGTDTQYF.